This T cell receptor beta chain was identified during a study of shared clonotypes between healthy human individuals. General observations from the study: Expectations were that clonotype sharing among donors would be affected by sequencing depth. Shared clonotypes across all four donors exceeded non-shared ones in generation probability.

Libraries were prepared by immunoSEQ multiplex PCR; TCRdb keeps only in-frame clonotypes and omits some of them. The sample lists approximately 2.5 million clones, around nine tenths occurring once. The CDR3 loop spans 15 amino acids. Germline V gene data show CDR1 as MNHNS and CDR2 as SASEGT. The ends were cut back, 7 bases at V and 4 bases at J, with 20 bases in the middle. It was into CD45RA+ naive and CD45RA-negative memory subsets that the CD4+ cells were split. A remark on this clone: Its antigen remains unidentified.

This chain connects TRBV6-1 to TRBJ2-7; D might be TRBD1 (6 bases). The sequence came from a man younger than 35 in good health. Sequencing used naive CD4+ T cells sorted from blood. Subset meaning: CD45RA+ positively selected. The CDR3 sequence is CASTRGPLGPYEQYF. The CDR3 DNA follows: TGTGCCAGCACCAGGGGCCCGCTCGGTCCTTACGAGCAGTACTTC.